This T cell receptor (beta chain) was sequenced during a study of cytomegalovirus exposure and HLA in healthy donors. In germline, CDR1 is SGHRS, CDR2 YFSETQ. CDR3 length: 16 amino acids. Trimming stripped 2 bases from V and 0 bases from J, with 14 bases between. Primers included in the PCR were 60 Vbeta and 13 Jbeta primers. The protocol was immunoSEQ multiplex PCR, while the TCRdb copy is restricted to in-frame clones and leaves out a portion. Among 150,000 to 200,000 clones listed, around 68% were seen once. Of note for this clone: As yet, its antigen is unknown.

Overall study findings and caveats: Further analysis, carried out later, found HLA-associated TCR beta chains more clonally expanded than equally common other chains.

The sequenced sample consisted of PBMCs. This clonotype originated in a middle-aged man in good health and CMV-seronegative. J is TRBJ1-1 and V is TRBV5-1; D is possibly TRBD1 (6 bases). The CDR3 bases are TGCGCCAGCAGCTTATTTACCGGGACATTGAACACTGAAGCTTTCTTT. It specifies CASSLFTGTLNTEAFF.